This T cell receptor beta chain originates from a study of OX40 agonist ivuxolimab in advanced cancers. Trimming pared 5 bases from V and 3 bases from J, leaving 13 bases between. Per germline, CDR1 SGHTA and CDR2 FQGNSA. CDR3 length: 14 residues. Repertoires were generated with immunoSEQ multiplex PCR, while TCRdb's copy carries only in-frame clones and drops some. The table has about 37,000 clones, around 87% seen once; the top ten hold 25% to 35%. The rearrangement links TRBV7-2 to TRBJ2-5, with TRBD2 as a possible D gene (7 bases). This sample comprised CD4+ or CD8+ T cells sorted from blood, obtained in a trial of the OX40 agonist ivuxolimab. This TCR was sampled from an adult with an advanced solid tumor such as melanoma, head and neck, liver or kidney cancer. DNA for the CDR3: TGTGCCAGCAGCGGGGGGGCCGTTAAAGAGACCCAGTACTTC. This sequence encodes CASSGGAVKETQYF.